This T cell receptor beta chain comes out of a study of blood T cells in healthy people across ages (dated by TCRdb to between 2014 and 2017). General notes on the study: Template switching captured roughly one uniquely barcoded TCR beta cDNA molecule per two T cells in model experiments. Two additional independent replicas of 1 million unique cDNA reads from the same blood draw were analyzed for two donors (one aged 18 to 30 and one aged 80 or older). The study measured age-related changes in TCR beta repertoire diversity using deep sequencing normalized with unique cDNA molecular identifiers. To avoid experimental bias, donors of different ages were distributed randomly across sequencing lanes. Four age groups were formed from the donors: young (average about 16 years), middle-aged (around 40), aged (around 68) and long-lived (about 80). General findings and caveats noted by the study authors: The CMV infection status of donors was not known, potentially confounding age-related changes in expanded clonotypes. A strong correlation was found between observed TCR beta diversity and the percentage of naive T cells measured by flow cytometry. Total diversity estimates from one million sequenced T cells were considered lower bounds and underestimates. Compared with the aged group, more naive CD4+ T cells, fewer expanded clones and increased TCR diversity were shown by the long-lived group, suggesting age selection. Observed TCR beta diversity per million T cells fell roughly linearly with age, and a significant reduction was already apparent by age about 43. Conclusive comparison of naive and antigen-experienced compartments was prevented by the profiling of bulk unsorted PBMCs.

With respect to this clonotype: The antigen this receptor binds is unknown. This may stem from a read error, because a much larger clone lies one nucleotide away.

The donors were roughly 39 Caucasian individuals from Russia, aged roughly 6 to 100 years, who were systemically healthy. Ten milliliters of peripheral blood were drawn from each donor into EDTA-treated Vacutainer tubes. Ficoll-Paque density-gradient centrifugation was used to isolate PBMCs, with at least 6 million obtained per sample. Trizol reagent was used to extract total RNA from PBMCs, with at least 5 micrograms per sample. For every donor, flow cytometry on a PBMC aliquot measured the percentage of naive CD45RAhigh/CD27high T cells. Library generation was performed with 5' RACE. These reads were obtained on an Illumina HiSeq 2500. A second PCR of roughly 7 to 11 cycles was performed with a sample-barcoded 5' primer and a J-beta primer mix. Each TCR beta cDNA molecule received a unique molecular identifier from a template-switch 5' adaptor carrying 12 random nucleotides. At least 3 million CDR3-containing paired-end reads were obtained from each sample. The Mint cDNA synthesis kit, primed by a TRBC-specific oligonucleotide, was used to synthesize first-strand cDNA from all RNA. Following uracil-DNA glycosylase treatment, all cDNA underwent a first 18-cycle PCR with the universal primers M1SS and BC2_uni_R. In the paper's pipeline: For normalization, 1 million high-quality reads, each with a distinct molecular identifier, were randomly selected from each sample. Instead of being binned into consensus sequences, reads with shared molecular identifiers were discarded. MiTCR, with a Q25 quality threshold and the strictest error-elimination algorithm, was used for CDR3 identification, clonotype clustering and error correction. A nonparametric unseen species model using Euler transformation provided a lower-bound estimate of total TCR beta diversity. TCRdb ran its own pipeline on the public reads, namely fastp trimming at Q25 and MiXCR clone calling, and kept in-frame beta chains. When rows share a CDR3 protein, they turn into one entry using the most common DNA and genes. These V and J calls originate from TCRdb's pipeline instead of the authors' own analysis. In all, the sample holds fewer than 950,000 distinct CDR3 sequences, and under 40% of those were seen once. Over 10% of the sample goes to the ten largest clones.

Relative to germline, V is missing 1 base and J is missing 4 bases, with 4 bases of the junction outside any gene match. Including the terminal cysteine and phenylalanine, the CDR3 comprises 15 residues. The only DNA kept is the CDR3, 45 bases in frame from the first base. The sequence was obtained from a man aged 18-30 years in good health. Sequencing was done on a sample of blood. This chain is built from TRBV12-3 or TRBV12-4 and TRBJ2-3, and 8 bases in between align with TRBD2. The CDR3 region has the sequence CASSLVAGGADTQYF. The nucleotide sequence reads as follows: TGTGCCAGCAGTTTAGTCGCGGGGGGCGCAGATACGCAGTATTTT.